This paragraph covers one T cell receptor beta chain sequence. Germline V gene sequence: CDR1 SNHLY, CDR2 FYNNEI. The CDR3 loop spans 13 amino acids. Trimming left V 3 bases short and J 3 bases short, with 8 bases between. The sample comes from a study of blood T cell repertoires in COVID-19. For the study at large: Acute-phase and convalescent COVID-19 samples originated in the United States, Italy and Spain. From T cells, B-cell-depleted T cells, or PBMCs came the material, which was cDNA or gDNA.

Authors' processing steps: Cell counts per sample came from amplifying reference gene primers. Method: immunoSEQ multiplex PCR; TCRdb's copy keeps in-frame clones and lacks some. V and J calls and clone size are those listed in that table; D and trimming were worked out from the DNA. The table has 130,000 to 150,000 clones, about 76% seen once; the top ten hold approximately 8.2%. The material sequenced was peripheral blood. The V and J genes are TRBV2 and TRBJ1-2; no firm D call. This receptor was taken from a human donor in a cohort sampled during active COVID-19. The CDR3 region has the DNA TGTGCCAGCAGTGACTTTACAGACTATGGCTACACCTTC. As protein: CASSDFTDYGYTF. The whole variable domain, filled in from reference TRBV2 and TRBJ1-2, reads EPEVTQTPSHQVTQMGQEVILRCVPISNHLYFYWYRQILGQKVEFLVSFYNNEISEKSEIFDDQFSVERPDGSNFTLKIRSTKLEDSAMYFCASSDFTDYGYTFGSGTRLTVV.